The 16 T cell receptor beta chains listed next were all sequenced from one sample in a study of CD8+ T cells in alopecia areata. Sample treatment: oral pan-JAK inhibitor, 5-10 mg twice daily. Extracted RNA was reverse transcribed into cDNA, the sequencing template. The assay was immunoSEQ multiplex PCR, and TCRdb's table has in-frame clones only and misses some. The sample has some 200,000 clones, more than 45% seen once. The specimen comprised CD4+ T cells sorted from blood, sampled at week 4, from a patient treated with tofacitinib. The receptors were sampled from a human donor with alopecia areata.

As for this clone: The same CDR3 arises from other DNA sequences in this sample as well. V is TRBV15 and J is TRBJ1-1; TRBD1 aligns across 7 bases. This CDR3 contains 13 residues. Germline V lookup: CDR1 LNHNV, CDR2 YYDKDF (reference sequence). Trimming took 0 bases from V and 5 from J; bases not matched to a gene: 0. Here the CDR3 reads CATSRDRGTEAFF. As DNA, the CDR3 is TGTGCCACCAGCAGAGACAGGGGGACTGAAGCTTTCTTT.

This clone was recorded a few times. The chain recombines TRBV11-2 with TRBJ2-7; D is uncertain. The V and J ends lost 4 bases and 2 bases respectively, with 3 bases between them. The CDR3 totals 11 residues. Germline V gene sequence: CDR1 SGHAT, CDR2 FQNNGV. For the CDR3, the DNA is TGTGCCAGCAGCTCCCCCTACGAGCAGTACTTC. Translation gives CASSSPYEQYF.

This chain connects TRBV2 to TRBJ2-7, with D uncertain. The V gene lost 8 bases and the J gene lost 5 bases, with 13 bases spanning the gap. In germline, CDR1 is SNHLY, CDR2 FYNNEI. This CDR3 region has 12 residues. CDR3 region: CASGPVGDEQYF. The CDR3 nucleotides are TGTGCCAGCGGCCCCGTTGGGGACGAGCAGTACTTC.

V usage is TRBV2 and J usage is TRBJ2-1, with a weak D call TRBD1 (6 bases). The V end lost 3 bases, the J end lost 16 bases, and 16 bases lay between the germline ends. The length of the CDR3 is 12 residues. CDR1 SNHLY and CDR2 FYNNEI come from the germline V gene. The CDR3 region has the DNA TGTGCCAGCAGTGACTGGACAGTACGCGGCTTCTTC. Translated, it gives CASSDWTVRGFF.

This clone was observed a handful of times. The genes are TRBV9 and TRBJ2-3; the match to TRBD2 covers 14 bases. CDR3 length equals 16 residues. Germline CDR1 is SGDLS and CDR2 is YYNGEE. V trimming: 3 bases; J trimming: 4 bases; junction bases outside the gene matches: 4. In nucleotides, the CDR3 is TGTGCCAGCAGCGCCCTGACTAGCGGGGGGGCAGATACGCAGTATTTT. Translating it yields CASSALTSGGADTQYF.

The rearrangement links TRBV29-1 to TRBJ1-1, with 12 bases identical to TRBD1. The CDR3 is made up of 14 amino acids. The germline V gene has CDR1 SQVTM and CDR2 ANQGSEA. The ends lost 6 bases at V and 2 bases at J; junction bases unmatched: 4. The CDR3 spells CSVHGTGGNTEAFF. The DNA for the CDR3 is TGCAGCGTCCACGGGACAGGGGGCAACACTGAAGCTTTCTTT.

This clone was observed a handful of times. The chain carries TRBV5-1 and TRBJ2-3; D unresolved. Trimming stripped 0 bases from V and 2 bases from J, with 7 bases between. CDR1 is SGHRS and CDR2 is YFSETQ in the germline V gene. The CDR3 extends over 14 amino acids. As DNA, the CDR3 is TGCGCCAGCAGCTTGGCGACTCACACAGATACGCAGTATTTT. Translating it yields CASSLATHTDTQYF.

J is TRBJ1-2 and V is TRBV7-8; possible D gene TRBD1, 5 bases. V was cut by 5 bases and J by 4 bases, with 14 bases left in between. Germline V gene lookup returns CDR1 SGHVS and CDR2 FQNEAQ. CDR3 length equals 14 residues. CDR3 region: CASSTSPGGYGYTF. The CDR3, as DNA: TGTGCCAGCAGCACTAGTCCGGGGGGCTATGGCTACACCTTC. Full variable domain (missing parts from reference TRBV7-8 and TRBJ1-2): GAGVSQSPRYKVAKRGQDVALRCDPISGHVSLFWYQQALGQGPEFLTYFQNEAQLDKSGLPSDRFFAERPEGSVSTLKIQRTQQEDSAVYLCASSTSPGGYGYTFGSGTRLTVV.

V and J are TRBV9 and TRBJ1-2, with TRBD1 matching over 7 bases. V gave up 4 bases and J gave up 5 bases; unmatched junction bases: 5. Germline CDR1 is SGDLS and CDR2 is YYNGEE. The CDR3 is 13 amino acids. The CDR3 DNA is TGTGCCAGCAGCTCTGACAGGGATTATGGCTACACCTTC. Its translation is CASSSDRDYGYTF.

CDR3 amino acids: CASSTWTGGNSYEQYF. CDR3 DNA: TGCGCCAGCAGCACCTGGACAGGGGGGAACTCCTACGAGCAGTACTTC. The chain carries TRBV5-1 and TRBJ2-7, with TRBD1 identical over 10 bases. In germline, CDR1 is SGHRS, CDR2 YFSETQ. V dropped 4 bases and J dropped 0; count of bases not matched to a gene: 7. The CDR3 consists of 16 residues. Drawing the rest from reference TRBV5-1 and TRBJ2-7, the complete variable domain is KAGVTQTPRYLIKTRGQQVTLSCSPISGHRSVSWYQQTPGQGLQFLFEYFSETQRNKGNFPGRFSGRQFSNSRSEMNVSTLELGDSALYLCASSTWTGGNSYEQYFGPGTRLTVT.

The chain joins TRBV13 to TRBJ2-1; the D is unclear. Trimming shortened V by 5 bases and J by 7 bases, and 12 bases separated the two germline ends. The CDR3 length is 13 residues. The germline gives CDR1 PRHDT, CDR2 FYEKMQ (reference sequence). CDR3 sequence (DNA): TGTGCCAGCAGCCCCCGTGGGCGGAATGAGCAGTTCTTC. It specifies CASSPRGRNEQFF.

The gene calls are TRBV5-1 and TRBJ1-2; D gene uncertain. This CDR3 is 14 amino acids long. Germline assignment: CDR1 SGHRS and CDR2 YFSETQ. Deletions cut 0 bases from V and 4 bases from J, with 10 bases between. This CDR3 is CASSLDGKTYGYTF. The CDR3 bases are TGCGCCAGCAGCTTGGATGGCAAGACCTATGGCTACACCTTC.

This clone was seen more than once but under ten times. The chain has TRBV5-1 and TRBJ2-3, with no clear D. V lost 6 bases, J lost 0 bases, and 8 bases lay in between. There are 13 residues in the CDR3. The germline CDR1 and CDR2 sequences are SGHRS and YFSETQ. CDR3 in amino acids: CASMEGSTDTQYF. Written as DNA, the CDR3 is TGCGCCAGCATGGAAGGGAGCACAGATACGCAGTATTTT.

This chain connects TRBV27 to TRBJ2-1; perhaps TRBD2 as D (5 bases). The germline CDR1 and CDR2 sequences are MNHEY and SMNVEV (reference sequence). The CDR3 is 13 amino acids. Trimming removed 2 bases at V and 9 bases at J, with 11 bases between. The DNA for the CDR3 is TGTGCCAGCAGTTTACTCCTTCGGGGTGAGCAGTTCTTC. Amino acid sequence: CASSLLLRGEQFF.

This clone was observed a few times. The rearrangement joins TRBV10-1 to TRBJ2-7; D is perhaps TRBD1 or TRBD2 (5 bases each). V dropped 5 bases and J dropped 0 bases, with 11 bases sitting between them. The germline V gene encodes CDR1 WNHNN and CDR2 SYGVQD (reference sequence). The CDR3 extends over 14 amino acids. CDR3 DNA sequence: TGCGCCAGCAGTCCCGGGACGTTCTCCTACGAGCAGTACTTC. It translates to CASSPGTFSYEQYF.

This sequence joins TRBV5-4 and TRBJ2-6; 8 bases match TRBD2. J gave up 0 bases and V 4 bases, and 6 bases lay outside the gene matches. The germline V gene has CDR1 SGHNT and CDR2 YYREEE (reference sequence). The CDR3 is 17 amino acids. CDR3 DNA sequence: TGTGCCAGCAGCCGGGGGGGAAGAAGCTCTGGGGCCAACGTCCTGACTTTC. It specifies CASSRGGRSSGANVLTF.